This T cell receptor (beta chain) was identified in a study of Graves' ophthalmopathy and Graves' hyperthyroidism. This clonotype was picked up many times. What it binds is unknown. RNA served as the template for amplifying TCR beta CDR3 regions. First-round RT-PCR employed HTBI primers, with a second-round multiplex PCR after it. TCRdb reanalysed the multiplex PCR reads using MiXCR and keeps one entry per CDR3 protein. The sample consists of around 1,200,000 distinct CDR3 sequences, 35% to 40% of them appearing once. Included hyperthyroidism patients were aged 18 to 65 and newly diagnosed (under 2 months' duration). Each diagnosis was determined on the basis of clinical symptoms, serum thyroxine, TRAb, thyroid ultrasound and orbital computed tomography. The V end was cut by 1 base, the J end by 7 bases, with 10 bases between. The CDR3 covers 14 residues. The germline CDR1 and CDR2 sequences are MGHRA and YSYEKL.

The study, taken as a whole, reports: A 13-signature model separated ophthalmopathy from stable hyperthyroidism, 87.88% sensitivity, about 81% specificity.

The source is an adult man with Graves' hyperthyroidism. The source material was peripheral blood or thyroid tissue (not recorded which). V and J are TRBV4-1 and TRBJ1-4; D is undetermined. Here the CDR3 reads CASSQGSKPEKLFF. CDR3 sequence (DNA): TGCGCCAGCAGCCAAGGCAGCAAACCTGAAAAACTGTTTTTT.